This T cell receptor beta chain was sequenced in a study of T cell repertoires in aging, cancer and after chemotherapy. Rearranged V-D-J TRB sequences were amplified with a mixed TRB-A/B primer pool. TCRdb ran MiXCR on the multiplex PCR reads and lists one entry per CDR3 protein. Of roughly 1,800 distinct CDR3 sequences in the sample, roughly three fifths were seen once. TCR beta rearrangements were amplified from peripheral blood genomic DNA. Germline trimming cut 2 bases from V and 5 bases from J; bases unmatched to any gene: 10. The CDR3 runs 16 residues. Regarding the study as a whole: Rebound thymic output was suggested by rising median generation probability during chemotherapy in each cancer cohort.

On this clonotype: The antigen is undetermined.

This chain connects TRBV12-3 or TRBV12-4 to TRBJ2-7; 9 bases map to TRBD2. This TCR came from a human donor with a blood cancer. The sample was blood. The CDR3 is CASSLRSGSGSDEQYF. For the CDR3, the DNA is TGTGCCAGCAGTTTAAGGTCTGGTAGCGGGAGTGACGAGCAGTACTTC.